This entry lists 17 T cell receptor beta chains sequenced from one sample in a study of blood T cell repertoires in COVID-19. Data came from immunoSEQ multiplex PCR; TCRdb stores just in-frame clones and leaves some out. There are 150,000 to 190,000 clones in the sample; 80% to 90% occur only once, and around 7% lies in the top ten. The specimen sequenced was PBMCs or T cells enriched from blood (not recorded which). These receptors originate from a man aged 45 to 65 who had recovered from COVID-19.

This chain links TRBV10-3 with TRBJ1-5; D may be TRBD1 (5 bases). CDR3 length: 14 residues. Germline loops: CDR1 ENHRY, CDR2 SYGVKD. The V end lost 4 bases, the J end lost 0 bases, and 7 bases lay between the germline ends. CDR3 residues: CAISGQYSNQPQHF. CDR3 coding DNA: TGTGCCATCAGTGGACAGTATAGCAATCAGCCCCAGCATTTT.

The chain uses TRBV12-3 or TRBV12-4 and TRBJ1-3, with TRBD1 matching over 7 bases. CDR3 length equals 12 residues. V dropped 8 bases and J dropped 2; count of bases not matched to a gene: 0. The CDR3 region is CASDRAGNTIYF. The CDR3 DNA reads TGTGCCAGCGACAGGGCTGGAAACACCATATATTTT.

The chain links TRBV5-4 to TRBJ2-5; TRBD2 is a possible D gene (5 bases). With 0 bases removed from V and 2 bases from J, the gap between germline ends came to 14 bases. Germline loops: CDR1 SGHNT, CDR2 YYREEE (reference sequence). The CDR3 consists of 16 residues. CDR3 protein: CASSLGSSEGQETQYF. The CDR3 region has the DNA TGTGCCAGCAGCTTGGGGTCCAGCGAGGGACAAGAGACCCAGTACTTC. The variable domain in full, with the rest retrieved from reference TRBV5-4 and TRBJ2-5, is ETGVTQSPTHLIKTRGQQVTLRCSSQSGHNTVSWYQQALGQGPQFIFQYYREEENGRGNFPPRFSGLQFPNYSSELNVNALELDDSALYLCASSLGSSEGQETQYFGPGTRLLVL.

The V gene is TRBV5-1, the J gene TRBJ1-6, with D possibly being TRBD1 (5 bases). V dropped 0 bases and J dropped 3 bases, with 7 bases sitting between them. The germline V gene encodes CDR1 SGHRS and CDR2 YFSETQ. This CDR3 has 15 amino acids. The CDR3 loop is CASSLGQGYNSPLHF. The CDR3 DNA reads TGCGCCAGCAGCTTGGGGCAGGGCTATAATTCACCCCTCCACTTT.

This clone was observed a few times. The rearrangement joins TRBV6-2 or TRBV6-3 to TRBJ1-5, with D possibly matching TRBD1 (5 bases). Trimming stripped 4 bases from V and 7 bases from J, with 11 bases between. The CDR3 has 13 residues. CDR1 is MNHEY, CDR2 SVGEGT, per germline. The CDR3 here is CASSSGIGQPQHF. For the CDR3, the DNA is TGTGCCAGCAGTTCAGGGATCGGGCAGCCCCAGCATTTT.

The rearrangement joins TRBV18 to TRBJ1-2; D is uncertain. CDR3 length equals 15 residues. CDR1 and CDR2 from the germline V gene are KGHSH and LQKENI. V gave up 1 base and J gave up 6 bases, with 15 bases separating them. The CDR3: CASSPRESGLHGYTF. For the CDR3, the DNA is TGTGCCAGCTCACCACGGGAGTCGGGTCTCCATGGCTACACCTTC.

The chain uses TRBV11-2 and TRBJ2-3; D remains ambiguous. With 6 bases removed from V and 0 bases from J, the gap between germline ends came to 4 bases. CDR1 and CDR2 (germline): SGHAT, FQNNGV. The CDR3 extends over 12 amino acids. In DNA form, the CDR3 reads TGTGCCAGCAGGGCTAGCACAGATACGCAGTATTTT. It is translated as CASRASTDTQYF.

CDR3 region: CASEDTKYGANVLTF. DNA of the CDR3: TGTGCCAGCGAAGACACCAAGTATGGGGCCAACGTCCTGACTTTC. This chain links TRBV7-2 with TRBJ2-6; D gene ambiguous. This CDR3 spans 15 amino acids. Germline CDR1 SGHTA, CDR2 FQGNSA. V was trimmed by 8 bases and J by 3 bases, leaving 14 bases between them.

The table lists this clone with a count of one. The rearrangement uses TRBV5-1 and TRBJ2-5, with 8 bases that match TRBD1. The germline gives CDR1 SGHRS, CDR2 YFSETQ. The CDR3 contains 16 residues. V shed 4 bases, J shed 0 bases, and the junction held 8 bases outside the gene matches. The CDR3 region is CASSPRGQANQETQYF. In DNA, the CDR3 is TGCGCCAGCAGCCCCCGGGGACAGGCCAACCAAGAGACCCAGTACTTC.

The chain carries TRBV3-1 (or the pseudogene TRBV3-2) and TRBJ2-7; a weak D match, TRBD1 (7 bases). V lost 0 bases and J 3 bases, leaving 12 bases between the germline ends. Per the germline V gene, CDR1 is LGHDT and CDR2 is YNNKEL (reference sequence). This CDR3 spans 15 amino acids. CDR3 bases: TGTGCCAGCAGCCAAGAATTCAGGGGGGACTACGAGCAGTACTTC. Translated, it gives CASSQEFRGDYEQYF.

The chain links TRBV6-2 or TRBV6-3 to TRBJ2-7; TRBD1 matches at 7 bases. CDR3 length: 14 amino acids. V dropped 5 bases and J dropped 2; count of bases not matched to a gene: 6. The germline gives CDR1 MNHEY, CDR2 SVGEGT. CDR3 coding DNA: TGTGCCAGCAGTAGGGGGACAGCTACCTACGAGCAGTACTTC. Its translation is CASSRGTATYEQYF.

V and J are TRBV6-5 and TRBJ2-3; a possible D gene is TRBD1 (6 bases). CDR3 size: 16 residues. CDR1 MNHEY and CDR2 SVGAGI come from the germline V gene. Trimming pared 2 bases from V and 5 bases from J, leaving 17 bases between. CDR3 nucleotides: TGTGCCAGCAGTTACCGACGCCAGGGGCGAGGAGATACGCAGTATTTT. Translated, it gives CASSYRRQGRGDTQYF.

The rearrangement joins TRBV6-1 to TRBJ2-3; 7 bases line up with TRBD2. The CDR3 contains 17 residues. CDR1 is MNHNS, CDR2 SASEGT, per germline. The V and J ends lost 4 bases and 1 base, in that order; junction bases with no gene match: 11. CDR3 sequence reads: CASSGDRAGFRTDTQYF. Written as DNA, the CDR3 is TGTGCCAGCAGTGGAGACCGAGCGGGGTTTCGCACAGATACGCAGTATTTT.

The V gene is TRBV11-3, the J gene TRBJ1-1, with TRBD1 identical over 7 bases. The CDR3 contains 15 residues. Germline V CDR1 and CDR2: SGHNT, YENEEA. J gave up 1 base and V 4 bases, and 6 bases lay outside the gene matches. CDR3: CASSSRQGWNTEAFF. The DNA for the CDR3 is TGTGCCAGCAGCTCACGACAGGGTTGGAACACTGAAGCTTTCTTT.

The J gene is TRBJ1-2, the V gene TRBV30, with TRBD1 as a possible D gene (6 bases). The V end lost 3 bases, the J end lost 4 bases, and 12 bases lay between the germline ends. This CDR3 contains 13 residues. Per the germline V gene, CDR1 is GTSNPN and CDR2 is SVGIG (reference sequence). The chain's CDR3 is CAWSEQGAYGYTF. In DNA form, the CDR3 reads TGTGCCTGGAGCGAACAGGGAGCCTATGGCTACACCTTC.

The chain couples TRBV7-2 to TRBJ2-5; no clear D. Germline assignment: CDR1 SGHTA and CDR2 FQGNSA. The V and J ends lost 2 bases and 4 bases respectively, with 8 bases between them. This CDR3 is 13 amino acids long. The CDR3 here is CASSLYNGETQYF. The CDR3 DNA is TGTGCCAGCAGCTTATACAATGGAGAGACCCAGTACTTC.

This clone was detected only once. The chain combines TRBV19 with TRBJ2-7, with 13 bases fitting TRBD2. V trimming: 7 bases; J trimming: 2 bases; junction bases outside the gene matches: 2. This CDR3 region has 14 residues. Germline loops: CDR1 LNHDA, CDR2 SQIVND (reference sequence). Here the CDR3 DNA reads TGTGCCAGTAAAACTAGCGGGGGGGCCTACGAGCAGTACTTC. Encoded protein: CASKTSGGAYEQYF.